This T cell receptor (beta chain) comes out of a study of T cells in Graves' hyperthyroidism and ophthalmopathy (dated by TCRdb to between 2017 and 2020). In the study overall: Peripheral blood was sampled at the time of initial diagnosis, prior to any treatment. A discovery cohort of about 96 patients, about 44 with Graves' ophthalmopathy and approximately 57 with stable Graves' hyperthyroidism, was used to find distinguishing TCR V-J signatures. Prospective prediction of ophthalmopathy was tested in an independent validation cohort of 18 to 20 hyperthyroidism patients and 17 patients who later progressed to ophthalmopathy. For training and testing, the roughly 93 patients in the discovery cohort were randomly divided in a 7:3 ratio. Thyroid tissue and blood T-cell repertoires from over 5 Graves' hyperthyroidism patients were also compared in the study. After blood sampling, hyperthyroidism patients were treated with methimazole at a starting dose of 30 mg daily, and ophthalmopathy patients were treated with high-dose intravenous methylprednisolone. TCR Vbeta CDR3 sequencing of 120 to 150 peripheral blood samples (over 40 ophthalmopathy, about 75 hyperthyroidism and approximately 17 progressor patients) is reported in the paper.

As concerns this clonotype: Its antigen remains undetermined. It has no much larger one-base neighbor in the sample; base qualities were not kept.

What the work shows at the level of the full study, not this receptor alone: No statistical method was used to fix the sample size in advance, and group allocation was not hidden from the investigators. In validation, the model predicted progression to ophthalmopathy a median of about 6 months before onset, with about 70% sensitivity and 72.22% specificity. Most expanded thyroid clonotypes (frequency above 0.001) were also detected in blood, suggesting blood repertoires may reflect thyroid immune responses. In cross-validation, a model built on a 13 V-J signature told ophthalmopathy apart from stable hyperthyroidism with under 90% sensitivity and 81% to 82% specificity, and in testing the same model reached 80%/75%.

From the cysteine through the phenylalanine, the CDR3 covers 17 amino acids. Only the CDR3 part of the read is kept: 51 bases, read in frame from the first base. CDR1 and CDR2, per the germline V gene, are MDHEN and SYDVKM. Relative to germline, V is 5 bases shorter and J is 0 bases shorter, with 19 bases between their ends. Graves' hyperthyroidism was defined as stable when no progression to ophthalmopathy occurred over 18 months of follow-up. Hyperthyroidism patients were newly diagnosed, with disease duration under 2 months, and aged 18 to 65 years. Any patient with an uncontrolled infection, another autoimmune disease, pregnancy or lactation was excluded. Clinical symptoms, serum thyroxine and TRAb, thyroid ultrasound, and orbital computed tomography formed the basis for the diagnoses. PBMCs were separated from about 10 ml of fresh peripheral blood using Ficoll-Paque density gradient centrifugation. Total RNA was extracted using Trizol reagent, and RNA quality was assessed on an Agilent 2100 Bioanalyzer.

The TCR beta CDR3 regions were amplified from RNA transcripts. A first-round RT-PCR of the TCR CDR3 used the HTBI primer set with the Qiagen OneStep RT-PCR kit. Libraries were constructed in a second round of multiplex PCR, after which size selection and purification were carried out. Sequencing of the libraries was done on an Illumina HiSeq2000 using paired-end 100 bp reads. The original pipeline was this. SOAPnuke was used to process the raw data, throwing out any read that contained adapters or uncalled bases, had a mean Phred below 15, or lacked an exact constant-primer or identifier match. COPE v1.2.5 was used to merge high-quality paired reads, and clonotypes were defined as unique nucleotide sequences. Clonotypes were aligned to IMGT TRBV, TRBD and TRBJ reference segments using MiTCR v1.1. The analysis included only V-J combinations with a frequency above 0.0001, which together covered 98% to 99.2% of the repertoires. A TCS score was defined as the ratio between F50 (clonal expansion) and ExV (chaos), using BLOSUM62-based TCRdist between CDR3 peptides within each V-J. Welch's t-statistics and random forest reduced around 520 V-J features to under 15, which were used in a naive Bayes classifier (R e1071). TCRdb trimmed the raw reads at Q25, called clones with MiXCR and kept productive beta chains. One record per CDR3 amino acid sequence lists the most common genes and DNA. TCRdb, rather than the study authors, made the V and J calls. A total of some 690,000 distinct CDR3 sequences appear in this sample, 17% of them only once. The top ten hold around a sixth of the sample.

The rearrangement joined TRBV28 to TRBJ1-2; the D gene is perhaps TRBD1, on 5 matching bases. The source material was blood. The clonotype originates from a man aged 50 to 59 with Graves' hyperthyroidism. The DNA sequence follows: TGTGCCAGCAGTCCCCCGGGAACAGGCCGTTCTAACTATGGCTACACCTTC. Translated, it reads CASSPPGTGRSNYGYTF.